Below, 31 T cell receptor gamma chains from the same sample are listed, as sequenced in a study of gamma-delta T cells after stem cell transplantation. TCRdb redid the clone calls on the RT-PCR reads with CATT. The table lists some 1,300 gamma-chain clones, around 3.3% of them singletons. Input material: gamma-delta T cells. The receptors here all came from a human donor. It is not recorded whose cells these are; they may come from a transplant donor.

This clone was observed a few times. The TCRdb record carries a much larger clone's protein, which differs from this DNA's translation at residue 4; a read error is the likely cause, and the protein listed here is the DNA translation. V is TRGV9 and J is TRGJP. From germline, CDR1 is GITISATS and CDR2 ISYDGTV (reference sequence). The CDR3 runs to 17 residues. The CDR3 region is CALREVLRELGKKIKVF. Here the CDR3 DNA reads TGTGCCTTGCGGGAGGTGTTAAGGGAGTTGGGCAAAAAAATCAAGGTATTT.

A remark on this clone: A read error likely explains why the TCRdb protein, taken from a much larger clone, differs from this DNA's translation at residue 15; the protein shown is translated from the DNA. CDR3 in DNA: TGTGCCTTGTGGGAGGTAGCTCAAGAGTTGGGCAAAAAAATCAGGGTATTT. It specifies CALWEVAQELGKKIRVF. The chain links TRGV9 to TRGJP. Germline-derived CDR1 and CDR2 are GITISATS and ISYDGTV (reference sequence). This CDR3 has 17 amino acids.

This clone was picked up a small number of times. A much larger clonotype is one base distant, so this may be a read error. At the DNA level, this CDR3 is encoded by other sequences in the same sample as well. CDR3 protein: CALWEVRVGELGKKIKVF. The CDR3, as DNA: TGTGCCTTGTGGGAGGTGCGGGTTGGAGAGTTAGGCAAAAAAATCAAGGTATTT. V usage is TRGV9 and J usage is TRGJP. The germline V gene has CDR1 GITISATS and CDR2 ISYDGTV (reference sequence). The CDR3 runs 18 residues.

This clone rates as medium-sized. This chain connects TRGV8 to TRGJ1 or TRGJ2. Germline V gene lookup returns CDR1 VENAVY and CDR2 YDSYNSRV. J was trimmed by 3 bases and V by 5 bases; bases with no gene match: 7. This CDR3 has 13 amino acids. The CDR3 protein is CATWASPYYKKLF. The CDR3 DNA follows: TGTGCCACCTGGGCGTCCCCTTATTATAAGAAACTCTTT.

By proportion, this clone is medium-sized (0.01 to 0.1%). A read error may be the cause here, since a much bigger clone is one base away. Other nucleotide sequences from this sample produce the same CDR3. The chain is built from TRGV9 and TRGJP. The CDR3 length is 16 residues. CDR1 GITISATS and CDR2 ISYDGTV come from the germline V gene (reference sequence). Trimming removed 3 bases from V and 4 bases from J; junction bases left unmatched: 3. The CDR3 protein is CALWEFQELGKKIKVF. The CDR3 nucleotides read TGTGCCTTGTGGGAGTTTCAAGAGTTGGGCAAAAAAATCAAGGTATTT.

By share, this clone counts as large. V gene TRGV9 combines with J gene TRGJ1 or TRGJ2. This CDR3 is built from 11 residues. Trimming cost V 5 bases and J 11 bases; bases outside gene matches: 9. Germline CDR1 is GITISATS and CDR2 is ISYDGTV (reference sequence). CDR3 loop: CALWASSEKLF. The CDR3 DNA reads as TGTGCCTTGTGGGCATCGTCAGAGAAACTCTTT.

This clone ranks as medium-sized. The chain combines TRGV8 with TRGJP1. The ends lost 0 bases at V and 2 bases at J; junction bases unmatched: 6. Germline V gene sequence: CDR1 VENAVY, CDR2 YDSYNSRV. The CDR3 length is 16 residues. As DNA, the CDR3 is TGTGCCACCTGGGATAGGGGGATCACCACTGGTTGGTTCAAGATATTT. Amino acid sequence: CATWDRGITTGWFKIF.

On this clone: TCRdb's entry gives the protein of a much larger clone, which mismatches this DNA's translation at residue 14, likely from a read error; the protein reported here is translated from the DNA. The CDR3 is CALWEVLELGKKIEVF. The DNA of the CDR3 is TGTGCCTTGTGGGAGGTGCTGGAGTTGGGCAAAAAAATCGAGGTATTT. V usage is TRGV9 and J usage is TRGJP. Germline-derived CDR1 and CDR2 are GITISATS and ISYDGTV (reference sequence). This CDR3 region has 16 residues.

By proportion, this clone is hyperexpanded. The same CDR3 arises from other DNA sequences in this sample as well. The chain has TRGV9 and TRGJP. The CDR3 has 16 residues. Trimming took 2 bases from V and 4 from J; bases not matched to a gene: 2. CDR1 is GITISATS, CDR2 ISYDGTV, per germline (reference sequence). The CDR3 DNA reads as TGTGCCTTGTGGGAGGGTCAAGAGTTGGGCAAAAAAATCAAGGTATTT. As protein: CALWEGQELGKKIKVF.

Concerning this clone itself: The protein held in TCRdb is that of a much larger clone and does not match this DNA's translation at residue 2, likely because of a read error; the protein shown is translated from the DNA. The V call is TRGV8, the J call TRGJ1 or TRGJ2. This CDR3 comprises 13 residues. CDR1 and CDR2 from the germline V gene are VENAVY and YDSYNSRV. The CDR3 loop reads CTTWDRLGYKKLF. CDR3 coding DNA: TGTACCACCTGGGATAGGCTGGGCTATAAGAAACTCTTT.

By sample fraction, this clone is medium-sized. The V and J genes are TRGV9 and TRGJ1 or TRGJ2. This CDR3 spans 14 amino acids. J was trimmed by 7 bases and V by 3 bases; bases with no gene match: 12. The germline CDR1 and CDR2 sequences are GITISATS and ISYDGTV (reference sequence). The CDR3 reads CALWEIGFNYKKLF. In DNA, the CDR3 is TGTGCCTTGTGGGAGATCGGTTTTAACTATAAGAAACTCTTT.

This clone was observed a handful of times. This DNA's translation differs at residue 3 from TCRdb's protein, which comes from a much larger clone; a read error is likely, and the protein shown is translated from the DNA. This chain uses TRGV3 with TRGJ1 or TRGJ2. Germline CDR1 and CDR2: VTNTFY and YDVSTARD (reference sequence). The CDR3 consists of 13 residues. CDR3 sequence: CAAWDSCYYKKLF. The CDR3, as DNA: TGTGCCGCCTGGGACAGTTGTTATTATAAGAAACTCTTT.

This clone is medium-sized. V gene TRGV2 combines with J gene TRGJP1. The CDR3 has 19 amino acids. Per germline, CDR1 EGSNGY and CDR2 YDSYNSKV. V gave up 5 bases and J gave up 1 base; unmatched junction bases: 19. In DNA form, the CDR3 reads TGTGCCACCTGGGGTTGGCGCCAGGGGGACCCTACCACTGGTTGGTTCAAGATATTT. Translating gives CATWGWRQGDPTTGWFKIF.

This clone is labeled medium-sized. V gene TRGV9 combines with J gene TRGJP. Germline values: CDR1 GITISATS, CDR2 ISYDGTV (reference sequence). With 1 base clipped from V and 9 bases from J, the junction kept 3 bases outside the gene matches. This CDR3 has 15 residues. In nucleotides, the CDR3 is TGTGCCTTGTGGGAGGTAGGGTTGGGCAAAAAAATCAAGGTATTT. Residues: CALWEVGLGKKIKVF.

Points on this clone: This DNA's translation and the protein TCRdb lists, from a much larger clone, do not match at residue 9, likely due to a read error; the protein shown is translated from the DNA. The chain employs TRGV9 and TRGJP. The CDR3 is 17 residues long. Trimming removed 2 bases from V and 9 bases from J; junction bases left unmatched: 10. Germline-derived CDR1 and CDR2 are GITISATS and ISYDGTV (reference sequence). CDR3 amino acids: CALWEALEGLGKKIKVF. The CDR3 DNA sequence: TGTGCCTTGTGGGAGGCACTAGAAGGGTTGGGCAAAAAAATCAAGGTATTT.

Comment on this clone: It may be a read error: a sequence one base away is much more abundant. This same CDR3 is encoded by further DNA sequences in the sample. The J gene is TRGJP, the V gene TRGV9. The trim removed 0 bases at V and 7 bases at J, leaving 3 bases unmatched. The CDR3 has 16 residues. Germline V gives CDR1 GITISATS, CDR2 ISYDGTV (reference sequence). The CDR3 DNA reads TGTGCCTTGTGGGAGGTGGAGGAGTTGGGCAAAAAAATCAAGGTATTT. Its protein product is CALWEVEELGKKIKVF.

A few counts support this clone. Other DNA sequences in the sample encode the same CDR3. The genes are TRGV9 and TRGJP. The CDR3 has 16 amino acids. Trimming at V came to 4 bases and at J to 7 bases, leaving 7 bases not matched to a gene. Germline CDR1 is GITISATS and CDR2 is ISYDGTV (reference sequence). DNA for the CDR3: TGTGCCTTGTGGGAAGTACGGGAGTTGGGCAAAAAAATCAAGGTATTT. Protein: CALWEVRELGKKIKVF.

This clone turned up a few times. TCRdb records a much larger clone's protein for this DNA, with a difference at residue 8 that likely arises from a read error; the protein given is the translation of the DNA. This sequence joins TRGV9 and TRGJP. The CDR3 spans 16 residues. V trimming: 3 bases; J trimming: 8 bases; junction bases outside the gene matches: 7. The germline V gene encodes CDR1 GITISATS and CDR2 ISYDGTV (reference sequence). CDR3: CALWELTKLGKKIKVF. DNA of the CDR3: TGTGCCTTGTGGGAGCTCACCAAGTTGGGCAAAAAAATCAAGGTATTT.

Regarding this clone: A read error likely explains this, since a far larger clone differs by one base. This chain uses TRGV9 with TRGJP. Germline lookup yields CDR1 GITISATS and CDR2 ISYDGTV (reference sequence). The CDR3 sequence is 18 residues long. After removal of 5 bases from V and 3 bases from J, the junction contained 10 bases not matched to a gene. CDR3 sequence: CALWGTPLQELGKKIKVF. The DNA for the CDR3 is TGTGCCTTGTGGGGGACTCCTTTGCAAGAGTTGGGCAAAAAAATCAAGGTATTT.

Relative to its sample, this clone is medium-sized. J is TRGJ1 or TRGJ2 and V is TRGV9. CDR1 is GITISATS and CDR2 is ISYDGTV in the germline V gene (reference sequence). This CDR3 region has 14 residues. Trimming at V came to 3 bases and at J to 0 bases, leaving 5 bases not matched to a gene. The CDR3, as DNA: TGTGCCTTGTGGGAGCATTCGAATTATTATAAGAAACTCTTT. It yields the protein CALWEHSNYYKKLF.

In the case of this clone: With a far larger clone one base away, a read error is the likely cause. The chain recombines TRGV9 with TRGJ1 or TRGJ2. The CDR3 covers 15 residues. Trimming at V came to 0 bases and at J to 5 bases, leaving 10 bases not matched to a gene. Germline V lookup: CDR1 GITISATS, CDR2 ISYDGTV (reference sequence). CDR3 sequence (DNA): TGTGCCTTGTGGGAGGTGCAAGCCCTGCATTATAAGAAACTCTTT. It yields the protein CALWEVQALHYKKLF.

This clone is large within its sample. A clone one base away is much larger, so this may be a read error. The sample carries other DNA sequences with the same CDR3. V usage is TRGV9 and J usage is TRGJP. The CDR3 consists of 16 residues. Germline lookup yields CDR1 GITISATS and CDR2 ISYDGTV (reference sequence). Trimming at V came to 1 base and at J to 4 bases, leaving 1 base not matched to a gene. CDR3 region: CALWEVQELGKKIKVF. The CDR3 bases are TGTGCCTTGTGGGAGGTACAAGAGTTGGGCAAAAAAATCAAGGTATTT.

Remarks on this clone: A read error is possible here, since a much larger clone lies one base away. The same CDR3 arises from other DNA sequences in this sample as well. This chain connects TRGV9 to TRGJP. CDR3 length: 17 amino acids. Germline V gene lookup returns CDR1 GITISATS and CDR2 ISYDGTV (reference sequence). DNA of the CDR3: TGTGCCTTGTGGGAGGCCCGGCAGGAGTTGGGCAAAAAAATCAAGGTATTT. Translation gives CALWEARQELGKKIKVF.

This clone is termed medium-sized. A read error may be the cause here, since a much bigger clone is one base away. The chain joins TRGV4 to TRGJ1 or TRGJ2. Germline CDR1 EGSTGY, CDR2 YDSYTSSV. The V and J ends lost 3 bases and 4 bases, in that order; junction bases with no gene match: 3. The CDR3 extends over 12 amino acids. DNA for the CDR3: TGTGCCACCTGGGATCGGTATTATAAGAAACTCTTT. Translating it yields CATWDRYYKKLF.

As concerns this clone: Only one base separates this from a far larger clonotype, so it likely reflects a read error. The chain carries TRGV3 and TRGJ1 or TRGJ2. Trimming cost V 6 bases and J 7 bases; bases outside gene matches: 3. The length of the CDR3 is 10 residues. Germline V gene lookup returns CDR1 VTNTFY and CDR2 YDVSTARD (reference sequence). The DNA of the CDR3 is TGTGCCACCTGGTACTATAAGAAACTCTTT. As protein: CATWYYKKLF.

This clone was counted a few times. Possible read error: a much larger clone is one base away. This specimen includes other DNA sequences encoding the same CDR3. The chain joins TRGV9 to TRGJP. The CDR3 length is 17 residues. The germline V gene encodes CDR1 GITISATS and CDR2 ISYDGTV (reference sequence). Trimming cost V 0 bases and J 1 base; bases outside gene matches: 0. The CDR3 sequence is CALWEVGQELGKKIKVF. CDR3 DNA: TGTGCCTTGTGGGAGGTGGGGCAAGAGTTGGGCAAAAAAATCAAGGTATTT.

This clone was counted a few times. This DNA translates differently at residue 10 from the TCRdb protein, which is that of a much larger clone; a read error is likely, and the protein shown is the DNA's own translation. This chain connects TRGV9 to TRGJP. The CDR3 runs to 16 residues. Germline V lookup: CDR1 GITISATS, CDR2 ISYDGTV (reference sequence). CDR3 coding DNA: TGTGCCTTGTGGGACTCGCAAGAGTTGGACAAAAAAATCAAGGTATTT. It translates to CALWDSQELDKKIKVF.

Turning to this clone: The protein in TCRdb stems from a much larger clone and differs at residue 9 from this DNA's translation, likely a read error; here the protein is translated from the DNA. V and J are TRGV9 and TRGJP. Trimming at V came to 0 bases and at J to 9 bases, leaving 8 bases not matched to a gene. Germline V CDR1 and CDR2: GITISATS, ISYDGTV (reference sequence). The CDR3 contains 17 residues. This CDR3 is CALWEVLRGLGKKIKVF. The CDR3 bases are TGTGCCTTGTGGGAGGTGTTAAGGGGGTTGGGCAAAAAAATCAAGGTATTT.

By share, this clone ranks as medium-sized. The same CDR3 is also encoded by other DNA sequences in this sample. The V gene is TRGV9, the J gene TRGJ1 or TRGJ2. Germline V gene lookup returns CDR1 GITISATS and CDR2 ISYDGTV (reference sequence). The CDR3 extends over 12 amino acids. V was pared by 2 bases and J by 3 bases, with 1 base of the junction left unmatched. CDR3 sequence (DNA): TGTGCCTTGTGGGAGGGTTATTATAAGAAACTCTTT. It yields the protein CALWEGYYKKLF.

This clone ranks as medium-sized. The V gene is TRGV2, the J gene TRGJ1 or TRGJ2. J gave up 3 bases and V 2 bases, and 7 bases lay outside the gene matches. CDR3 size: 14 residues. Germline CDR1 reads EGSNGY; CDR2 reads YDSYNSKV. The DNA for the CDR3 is TGTGCCACCTGGGACGCGGCGCCTTATTATAAGAAACTCTTT. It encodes CATWDAAPYYKKLF.

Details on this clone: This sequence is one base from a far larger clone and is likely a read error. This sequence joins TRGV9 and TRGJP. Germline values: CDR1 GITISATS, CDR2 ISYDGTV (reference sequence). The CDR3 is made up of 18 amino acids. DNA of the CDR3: TGTGCCTTGTGGGAGACTCCTTTGCAAGAGTTGGGCAAAAAAATCGAGGTATTT. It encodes CALWETPLQELGKKIEVF.